The rows below give T cell receptor beta chains drawn from one sample of a study of T cells in Graves' hyperthyroidism and ophthalmopathy. TCRdb used MiXCR to reprocess the multiplex PCR reads, holding one entry per CDR3 protein. The repertoire holds hundreds of thousands of distinct CDR3 sequences, with 38% as singletons. Material for sequencing was blood. Receptors originate from a man aged 18 to 30 with Graves' hyperthyroidism. CDR3s include the opening cysteine and the closing phenylalanine or tryptophan. Each record gives: CDR3 protein, V gene, J gene.

CDR3aa: CASSLRQASYGYTF
v_gene: TRBV7-2
j_gene: TRBJ1-2

CDR3aa: CASSRSRIPGQGAETQYF
v_gene: TRBV5-5
j_gene: TRBJ2-5

CDR3aa: CASGTSAVTGELFF
v_gene: TRBV25-1
j_gene: TRBJ2-2

CDR3aa: CASSVLAGGGELFF
v_gene: TRBV9
j_gene: TRBJ2-2

CDR3aa: CSTVGWDEQFF
v_gene: TRBV29-1
j_gene: -

CDR3aa: CATKGDCQPQHF
v_gene: TRBV5-1
j_gene: TRBJ1-5

CDR3aa: CASSFGNLYNF
v_gene: TRBV7-2
j_gene: TRBJ2-7

CDR3aa: CASSDRSGSGVEQYF
v_gene: TRBV12-3/TRBV12-4
j_gene: TRBJ2-7

CDR3aa: CASSLGVSGGSQETQYF
v_gene: TRBV7-9
j_gene: TRBJ2-5

CDR3aa: CASSQEMGFRQPQHF
v_gene: TRBV4-3
j_gene: TRBJ1-5

CDR3aa: CASSLGDAGANVLTF
v_gene: TRBV5-1
j_gene: TRBJ2-6

CDR3aa: CASSESGRTEAFF
v_gene: TRBV25-1
j_gene: TRBJ1-1

CDR3aa: CASSQGPDSSYEQYF
v_gene: TRBV14
j_gene: TRBJ2-7

CDR3aa: CASSRAKEGSGKEGETQYF
v_gene: TRBV6-5
j_gene: TRBJ2-5

CDR3aa: CASSESSGAQAFF
v_gene: TRBV10-1
j_gene: TRBJ1-1

CDR3aa: CASSPGRAASNYGYTF
v_gene: TRBV4-1
j_gene: TRBJ1-2

CDR3aa: CASTLDRSNTEAFF
v_gene: TRBV19
j_gene: TRBJ1-1

CDR3aa: CASSLPSGDGYTF
v_gene: TRBV19
j_gene: TRBJ1-2

CDR3aa: CASSHPRGRTYEQYF
v_gene: TRBV7-9
j_gene: TRBJ2-7

CDR3aa: CASSEERGTEAFF
v_gene: TRBV2
j_gene: TRBJ1-1

CDR3aa: CASRSWGENTEAFF
v_gene: TRBV7-6
j_gene: TRBJ1-1

CDR3aa: CASIGTGGTNTGELFF
v_gene: TRBV2
j_gene: TRBJ2-2

CDR3aa: CASSQVGDSQETQYF
v_gene: TRBV4-1
j_gene: TRBJ2-5

CDR3aa: CSAKPRVGAYYEQYF
v_gene: TRBV20-1
j_gene: TRBJ2-7

CDR3aa: CASSYRQLNQPQHF
v_gene: TRBV6-2/TRBV6-3
j_gene: TRBJ1-5

CDR3aa: CSARDRGRGAYEQYF
v_gene: TRBV20-1
j_gene: TRBJ2-7

CDR3aa: CASSPASGRRETQYF
v_gene: TRBV12-3/TRBV12-4
j_gene: TRBJ2-5

CDR3aa: CASSLYLPENTGELFF
v_gene: TRBV5-1
j_gene: TRBJ2-2

CDR3aa: CSGGQGLEYEQYF
v_gene: TRBV29-1
j_gene: TRBJ2-7

CDR3aa: CASSLAGGGQPQYF
v_gene: TRBV7-3
j_gene: TRBJ2-5

CDR3aa: CASSTLSGGGTGELFF
v_gene: TRBV19
j_gene: TRBJ2-2

CDR3aa: CASSLMAGGTGELFF
v_gene: TRBV12-3/TRBV12-4
j_gene: TRBJ2-2

CDR3aa: CASSDPPGHTGELFF
v_gene: TRBV6-1
j_gene: TRBJ2-2

CDR3aa: CASRTPPYGLSNQPQHF
v_gene: TRBV2
j_gene: TRBJ1-5

CDR3aa: CAWSVEREIYEQYF
v_gene: TRBV19
j_gene: TRBJ2-7

CDR3aa: CASSPMLSGANTGELFF
v_gene: TRBV7-2
j_gene: TRBJ2-2

CDR3aa: CASSSGQGARTEAFF
v_gene: TRBV7-9
j_gene: TRBJ1-1

CDR3aa: CASSQVGGTQYF
v_gene: TRBV14
j_gene: TRBJ2-5

CDR3aa: CASPNRAANTEAFF
v_gene: TRBV6-1
j_gene: TRBJ1-1

CDR3aa: CASREAGWVHEQYF
v_gene: TRBV2
j_gene: TRBJ2-7

CDR3aa: CASSMDRDSFMNTEAFF
v_gene: TRBV19
j_gene: TRBJ1-1

CDR3aa: CASSFVREWQETQYF
v_gene: TRBV12-3/TRBV12-4
j_gene: TRBJ2-5

CDR3aa: CASSQTSTAYEQYF
v_gene: TRBV7-8
j_gene: TRBJ2-7

CDR3aa: CASSLAGGIGYTF
v_gene: TRBV12-3/TRBV12-4
j_gene: TRBJ1-2

CDR3aa: CASSEGIRSTEAFF
v_gene: TRBV19
j_gene: TRBJ1-1

CDR3aa: CASRRQGSTNEKLFF
v_gene: TRBV7-2
j_gene: TRBJ1-4

CDR3aa: CASSYSSRRGGYTF
v_gene: TRBV6-5
j_gene: TRBJ1-2

CDR3aa: CASSSWTSGNYEQYF
v_gene: TRBV7-2
j_gene: TRBJ2-7

CDR3aa: CASSPTGRGNTIYF
v_gene: TRBV7-9
j_gene: TRBJ1-3

CDR3aa: CSVFRTGRSGANVLTF
v_gene: TRBV29-1
j_gene: TRBJ2-6

CDR3aa: CASSLSGLNTEAFF
v_gene: TRBV7-9
j_gene: TRBJ1-1

CDR3aa: CASSPVRVQGSMNTEAFF
v_gene: TRBV2
j_gene: TRBJ1-1

CDR3aa: CASSTFGTPTTNEKLFF
v_gene: TRBV9
j_gene: TRBJ1-4